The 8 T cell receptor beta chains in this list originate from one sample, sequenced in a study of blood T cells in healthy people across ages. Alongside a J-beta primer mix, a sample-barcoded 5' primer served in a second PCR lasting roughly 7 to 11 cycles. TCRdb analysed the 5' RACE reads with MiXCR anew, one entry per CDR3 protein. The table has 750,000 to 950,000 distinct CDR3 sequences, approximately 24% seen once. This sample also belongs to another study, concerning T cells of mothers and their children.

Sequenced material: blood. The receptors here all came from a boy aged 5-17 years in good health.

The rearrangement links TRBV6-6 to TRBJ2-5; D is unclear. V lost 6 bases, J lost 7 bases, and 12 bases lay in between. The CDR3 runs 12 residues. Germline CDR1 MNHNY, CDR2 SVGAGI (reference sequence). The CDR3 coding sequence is TGTGCCAGCAGCGGAAAACCTGGGACCCAGTACTTC. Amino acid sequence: CASSGKPGTQYF.

DNA for the CDR3: TGCGCCAGCAGCCATGTCGGTGAGGGCCTTTGGGAGACCCAGTACTTC. Translating it yields CASSHVGEGLWETQYF. The chain links TRBV4-1 to TRBJ2-7, with D tentatively TRBD2 (5 bases). The DNA matches TRBJ2-5 better at its end, which makes the J call doubtful. CDR3 length equals 16 residues. Germline assignment: CDR1 MGHRA and CDR2 YSYEKL.

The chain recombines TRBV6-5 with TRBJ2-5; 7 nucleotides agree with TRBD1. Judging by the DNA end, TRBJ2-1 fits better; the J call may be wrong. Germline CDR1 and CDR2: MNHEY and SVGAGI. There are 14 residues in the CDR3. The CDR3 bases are TGTGCCAGTAAAATGACAGGGTTGTACAATGAGCAGTTCTTC. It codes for CASKMTGLYNEQFF.

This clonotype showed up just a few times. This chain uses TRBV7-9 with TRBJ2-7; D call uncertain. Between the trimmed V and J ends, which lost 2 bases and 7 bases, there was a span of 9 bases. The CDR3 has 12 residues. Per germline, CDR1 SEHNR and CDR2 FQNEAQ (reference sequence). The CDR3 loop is CASSLSAGEQYF. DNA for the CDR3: TGTGCCAGCAGCTTAAGTGCCGGGGAGCAGTACTTC.

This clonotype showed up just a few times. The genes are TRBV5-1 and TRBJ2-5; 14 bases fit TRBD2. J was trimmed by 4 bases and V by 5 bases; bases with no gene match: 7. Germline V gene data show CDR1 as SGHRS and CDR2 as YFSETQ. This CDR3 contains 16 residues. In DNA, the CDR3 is TGCGCCAGCAGACCGACTAGCGGGGGGGCCGGAGAGACCCAGTACTTC. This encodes CASRPTSGGAGETQYF.

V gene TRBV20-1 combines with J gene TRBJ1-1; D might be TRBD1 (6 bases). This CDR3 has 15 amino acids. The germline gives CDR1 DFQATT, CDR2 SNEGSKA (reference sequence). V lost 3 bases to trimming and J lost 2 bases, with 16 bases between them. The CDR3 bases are TGCAGTGCTAGGGTTCGGGTAGGGGGAAACACTGAAGCTTTCTTT. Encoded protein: CSARVRVGGNTEAFF.

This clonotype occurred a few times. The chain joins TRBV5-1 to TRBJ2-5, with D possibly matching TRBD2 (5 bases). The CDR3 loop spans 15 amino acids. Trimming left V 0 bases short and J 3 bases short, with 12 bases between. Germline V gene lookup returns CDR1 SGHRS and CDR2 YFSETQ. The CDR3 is CASSLGPLGEETQYF. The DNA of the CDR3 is TGCGCCAGCAGCTTGGGCCCACTAGGAGAAGAGACCCAGTACTTC.

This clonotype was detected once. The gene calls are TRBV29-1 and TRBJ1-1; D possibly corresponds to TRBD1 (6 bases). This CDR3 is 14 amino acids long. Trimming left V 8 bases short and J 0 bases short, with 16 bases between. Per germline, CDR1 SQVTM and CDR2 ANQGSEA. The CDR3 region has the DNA TGCAGCACCCGGAGCGGGGACATGAACACTGAAGCTTTCTTT. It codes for CSTRSGDMNTEAFF.